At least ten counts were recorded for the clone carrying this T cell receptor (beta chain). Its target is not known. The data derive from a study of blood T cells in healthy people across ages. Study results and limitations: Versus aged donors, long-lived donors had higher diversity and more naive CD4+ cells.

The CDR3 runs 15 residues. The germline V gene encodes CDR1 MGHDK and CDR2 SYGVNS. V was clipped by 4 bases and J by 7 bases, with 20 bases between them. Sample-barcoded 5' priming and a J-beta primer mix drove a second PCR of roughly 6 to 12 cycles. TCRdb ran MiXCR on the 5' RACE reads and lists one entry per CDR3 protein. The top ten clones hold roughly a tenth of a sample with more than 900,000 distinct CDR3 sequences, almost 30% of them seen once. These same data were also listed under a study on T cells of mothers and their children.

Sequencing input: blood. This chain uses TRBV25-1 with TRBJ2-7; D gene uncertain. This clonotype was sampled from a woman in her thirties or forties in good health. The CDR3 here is CASSGSVRLVEEQYF. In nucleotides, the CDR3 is TGTGCCAGCAGTGGGTCGGTCCGCCTTGTGGAAGAGCAGTACTTC.